This section outlines one TCR beta chain sequence together with its context. Antigen: not known. The data stem from a study of cytomegalovirus exposure and HLA in healthy donors. General study points: Most TCR sequences were rare, but some public TCRs occurred in many donors. Investigators reported 164 TCR beta chains as tied to cytomegalovirus.

Libraries were prepared by immunoSEQ multiplex PCR; TCRdb keeps only in-frame clonotypes and omits some of them. Found here are approximately 200,000 clones, about 81% of them singletons; the top ten hold 1% to 1.5%. The specimen sequenced was PBMCs. The receptor was derived from a woman younger than 45 in good health and CMV-seronegative.

The CDR3 bases are TGTGCCTGGACCCGCAGGGCGTCCTACGAGCAGTACTTC. Translation: CAWTRRASYEQYF. The chain couples TRBV30 to TRBJ2-7; the D gene is possibly TRBD1 (5 bases). V was trimmed by 4 bases and J by 1 base, leaving 11 bases between them. This CDR3 contains 13 residues. Germline V CDR1 and CDR2: GTSNPN, SVGIG (reference sequence). Drawing the rest from reference TRBV30 and TRBJ2-7, the complete variable domain is SQTIHQWPATLVQPVGSPLSLECTVEGTSNPNLYWYRQAAGRGLQLLFYSVGIGQISSEVPQNLSASRPQDRQFILSSKKLLLSDSGFYLCAWTRRASYEQYFGPGTRLTVT.